This is a list of T cell receptor beta chains from one sample in a study of T cells after yellow fever vaccination. TCRdb independently ran MiXCR on the 5' RACE reads; one entry per CDR3 protein. The sample records roughly 310,000 distinct CDR3 sequences, more than 3% being singletons. The sequenced sample was PBMCs, obtained on the day of the yellow fever booster vaccination. These TCRs come from a man aged 18 to 35 who received the YFV17D yellow fever vaccine. CDR3s include the opening cysteine and the closing phenylalanine or tryptophan. A D gene is named only where the DNA matches it firmly. Some rows have no size entry. The others give once, few or many, or a class for an expanded clone.

TRBJ1-1,TRBD1,TRBV10-3,many,TGTGCCATCAGTGAGGGACAGGGCGGGGGGTTCGCTGAAGCTTTCTTT,CAISEGQGGGFAEAFF
TRBJ1-1,-,TRBV5-4,-,TGTGCCAGCAGCTTGGTCAGCGCAGGGGACACTGAAGCTTTCTTT,CASSLVSAGDTEAFF
TRBJ2-1,TRBD2,TRBV5-1,many,TGCGCCAGCAGCTTTATTAGCGGGGTCTACAATGAGCAGTTCTTC,CASSFISGVYNEQFF
TRBJ1-3,-,TRBV3-1,many,TGTGCCAGCAGCCAAGTGGGGGGTTCACCTGGAAACACCATATATTTT,CASSQVGGSPGNTIYF
TRBJ2-7,-,TRBV20-1,many,TGCAGTGCTAGGGGGGATAATGCCTACGAGCAGTACTTC,CSARGDNAYEQYF
TRBJ2-2,TRBD1,TRBV12-3/TRBV12-4,few,TGTGCCAGCACCGGACAGGTCGGCACCGGGGAGCTGTTTTTT,CASTGQVGTGELFF
TRBJ2-1,-,TRBV3-2,few,TGTGCCAGCAGCCTGAGGGGCCCGGTTCATCCCAATGAGCAGTTCTTC,CASSLRGPVHPNEQFF
TRBJ2-3,TRBD2,TRBV11-2,many,TGTGCCAGCAGCCTCCGCGGGCGGGGGGGTACTCTTGCGCAGTATTTT,CASSLRGRGGTLAQYF
TRBJ2-5,TRBD2,TRBV11-2,few,TGTGCCAGCAGCTTTGGCGGGGGGTGGGAGACCCAGTACTTC,CASSFGGGWETQYF
TRBJ2-5,-,TRBV5-6,many,TGTGCCAGCAGTTGGGGGGAGACCCAGTACTTC,CASSWGETQYF
TRBJ2-5,-,TRBV5-1,many,TGCGCCAGCAGTAACGGGGATTTAGAGACCCAGTACTTC,CASSNGDLETQYF
TRBJ2-1,-,TRBV18,-,TGTGCCAGCTCACCAGTAGACCAGGGGAATGAGCAGTTCTTC,CASSPVDQGNEQFF
TRBJ2-1,TRBD2,TRBV6-6,few,TGTGCCACTCTTTCTAGCGGGGGGAACAATGAGCAGTTCTTC,CATLSSGGNNEQFF
TRBJ1-1,TRBD1,TRBV20-1,medium-sized,TGCAGTGCTTGGACAGGGAACACTGAAGCTTTCTTT,CSAWTGNTEAFF
TRBJ2-7,-,TRBV7-6,many,TGTGCCAGCAGCTTGGACAGTACCTACGAGCAGTACTTC,CASSLDSTYEQYF
TRBJ1-1,-,TRBV5-1,many,TGCGCCAGCAGCTTGCGAAGTGAGAGCGGCACTGAAGCTTTCTTT,CASSLRSESGTEAFF
TRBJ2-6,-,TRBV11-2,few,TGTGCCAGCAGCTCCTTCTCTGGGGCCAACGTCCTGACTTTC,CASSSFSGANVLTF
TRBJ2-2,TRBD1,TRBV24-1,-,TGTGCCACCAGTGGTGACAGGGGGCCCACCGGGGAGCTGTTTTTT,CATSGDRGPTGELFF
TRBJ1-1,-,TRBV7-9,-,TGTGCCAGCAGCGGAGTAGGGAAGAACACTGAAGCTTTCTTT,CASSGVGKNTEAFF
TRBJ2-7,-,TRBV7-2,few,TGTGCCAGCAGCTTTTACGGGTACCTAGAGGGGGAGCAGTACTTC,CASSFYGYLEGEQYF
TRBJ1-5,-,TRBV6-5,-,TGTGCCAGCAGACGCAGGTGGAATCAGCCCCAGCATTTT,CASRRRWNQPQHF
TRBJ2-5,-,TRBV4-3,many,TGCGCCAGCAGCCAAGAAGCGAGGGTCAGGGAAGAGACCCAGTACTTC,CASSQEARVREETQYF
TRBJ1-1,-,TRBV4-1,many,TGCGCCAGCAGCCAAGACGGGATAGGGGAGGGCTTAGGAGCTTTCTTT,CASSQDGIGEGLGAFF
TRBJ1-1,-,TRBV6-5,many,TGTGCCAGCAGTTACTATACCTGGGACCTAAGCGGTACTGAAGCTTTCTTT,CASSYYTWDLSGTEAFF
TRBJ1-2,-,TRBV24-1,few,TGTGCCACCAGTGATTCAGGACGGAGCTATGGCTACACCTTC,CATSDSGRSYGYTF